This entry features one T cell receptor (beta chain) sequence. No antigen is known for it. The V gene's germline CDR1 is SGDLS and CDR2 YYNGEE. CDR3 length: 15 amino acids. Deletions cut 0 bases from V and 0 bases from J, with 10 bases between. This record comes from a study of T-cell reconstitution after alpha-beta-depleted transplantation in children. Findings of the study overall: Diversity of TCRbeta at day 60 was high in some patients, arising from surviving recipient T cells and thymic progenitors.

During its preparation, the TCRbeta library received unique molecular identifiers. Via MiXCR, TCRdb re-called the PCR reads, giving one row per CDR3 protein. The table includes under 750,000 distinct CDR3 sequences, roughly 23% detected once. This specimen was PBMCs, mostly from graft donor cells, taken 360 days after TCRalphabeta/CD19-depleted stem cell transplant. The gene calls are TRBV9 and TRBJ2-7; D uncertain. The sequence was collected from a boy in the first two years of life who had a stem cell transplant for acute myeloid leukemia, so the T cells may come from the graft donor. For the CDR3, the DNA is TGTGCCAGCAGCGTAGACGGGTCCTACTCCTACGAGCAGTACTTC. This gives the protein CASSVDGSYSYEQYF.